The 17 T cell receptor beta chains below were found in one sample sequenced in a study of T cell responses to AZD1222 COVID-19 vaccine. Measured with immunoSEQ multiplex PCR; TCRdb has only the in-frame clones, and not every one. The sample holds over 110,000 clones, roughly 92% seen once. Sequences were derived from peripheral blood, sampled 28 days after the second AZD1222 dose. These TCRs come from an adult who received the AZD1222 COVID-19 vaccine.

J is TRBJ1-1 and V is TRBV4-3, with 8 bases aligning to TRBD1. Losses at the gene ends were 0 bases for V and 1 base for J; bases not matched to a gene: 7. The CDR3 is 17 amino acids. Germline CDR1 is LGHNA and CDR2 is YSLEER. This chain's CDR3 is CASSQDARGQANTEAFF. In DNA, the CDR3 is TGCGCCAGCAGCCAAGATGCCAGGGGACAGGCGAACACTGAAGCTTTCTTT.

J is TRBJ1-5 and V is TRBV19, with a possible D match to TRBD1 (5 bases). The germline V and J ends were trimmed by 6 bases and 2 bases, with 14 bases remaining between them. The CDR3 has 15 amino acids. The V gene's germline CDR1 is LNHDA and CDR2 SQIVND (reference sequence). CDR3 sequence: CASSVEGVGNQPQHF. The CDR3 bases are TGTGCCAGTAGCGTTGAAGGGGTTGGCAATCAGCCCCAGCATTTT.

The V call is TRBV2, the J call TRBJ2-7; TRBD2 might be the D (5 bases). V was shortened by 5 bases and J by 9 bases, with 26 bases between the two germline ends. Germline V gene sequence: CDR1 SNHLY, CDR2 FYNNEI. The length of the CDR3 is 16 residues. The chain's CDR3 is CASSRRTLSDFNGQYF. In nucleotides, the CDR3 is TGTGCCAGCAGTCGCAGGACTCTTAGCGATTTTAATGGGCAGTACTTC.

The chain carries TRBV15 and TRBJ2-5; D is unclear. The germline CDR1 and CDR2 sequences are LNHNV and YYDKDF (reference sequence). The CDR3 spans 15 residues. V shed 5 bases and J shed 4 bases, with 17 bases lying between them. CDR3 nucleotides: TGTGCCACCAGCCAGAGATTAGAACTGGGAGAGACCCAGTACTTC. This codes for CATSQRLELGETQYF.

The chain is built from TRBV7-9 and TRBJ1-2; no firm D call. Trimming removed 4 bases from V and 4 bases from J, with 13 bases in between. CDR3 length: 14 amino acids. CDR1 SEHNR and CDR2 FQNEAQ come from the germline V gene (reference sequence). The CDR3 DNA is TGTGCCAGCAGCTCCCGGGAGAACTTCTATGGCTACACCTTC. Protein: CASSSRENFYGYTF.

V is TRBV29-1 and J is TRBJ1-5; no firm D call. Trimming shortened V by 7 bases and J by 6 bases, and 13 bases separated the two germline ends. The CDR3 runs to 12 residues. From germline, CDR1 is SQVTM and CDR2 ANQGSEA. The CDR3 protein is CSAGQESQPQHF. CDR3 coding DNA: TGCAGCGCGGGCCAAGAAAGTCAGCCCCAGCATTTT.

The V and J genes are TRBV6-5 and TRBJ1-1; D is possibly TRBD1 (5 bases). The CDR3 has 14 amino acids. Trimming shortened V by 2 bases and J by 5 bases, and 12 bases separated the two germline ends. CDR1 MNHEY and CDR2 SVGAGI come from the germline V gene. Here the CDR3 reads CASSYPGGGTEAFF. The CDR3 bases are TGTGCCAGCAGTTACCCCGGGGGGGGGACTGAAGCTTTCTTT.

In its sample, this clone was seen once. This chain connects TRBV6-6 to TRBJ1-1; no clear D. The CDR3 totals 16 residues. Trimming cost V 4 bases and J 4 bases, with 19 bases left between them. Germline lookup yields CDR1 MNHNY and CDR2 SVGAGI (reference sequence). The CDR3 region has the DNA TGTGCCAGCAGTTCCCGTCCTCCGGGCTTGGGCACTGAAGCTTTCTTT. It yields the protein CASSSRPPGLGTEAFF.

CDR3 DNA sequence: TGTGCCAGCAGGGCCGGGGACAGGCTTAACTATGGCTACACCTTC. This gives the protein CASRAGDRLNYGYTF. The chain couples TRBV7-9 to TRBJ1-2, with 8 bases lining up with TRBD1. V lost 6 bases and J lost 1; bases outside the gene matches: 7. This CDR3 has 15 amino acids. CDR1 and CDR2 from the germline V gene are SEHNR and FQNEAQ (reference sequence).

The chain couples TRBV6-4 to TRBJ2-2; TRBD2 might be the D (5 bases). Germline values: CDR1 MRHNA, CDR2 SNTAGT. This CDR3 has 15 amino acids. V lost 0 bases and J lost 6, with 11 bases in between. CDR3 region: CASSDSGRSAGELFF. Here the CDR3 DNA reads TGTGCCAGCAGTGACTCAGGGAGATCAGCCGGGGAGCTGTTTTTT.

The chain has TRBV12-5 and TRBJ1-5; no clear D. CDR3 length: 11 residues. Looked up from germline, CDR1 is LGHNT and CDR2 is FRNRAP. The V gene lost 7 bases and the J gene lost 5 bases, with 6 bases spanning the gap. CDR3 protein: CASVYYQPQHF. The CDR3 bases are TGTGCTAGTGTATATTATCAGCCCCAGCATTTT.

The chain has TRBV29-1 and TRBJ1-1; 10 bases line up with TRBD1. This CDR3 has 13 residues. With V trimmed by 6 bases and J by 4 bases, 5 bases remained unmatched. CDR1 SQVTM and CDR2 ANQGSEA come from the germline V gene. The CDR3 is CSVDRGSATEAFF. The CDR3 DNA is TGCAGCGTGGACAGGGGGTCGGCCACTGAAGCTTTCTTT.

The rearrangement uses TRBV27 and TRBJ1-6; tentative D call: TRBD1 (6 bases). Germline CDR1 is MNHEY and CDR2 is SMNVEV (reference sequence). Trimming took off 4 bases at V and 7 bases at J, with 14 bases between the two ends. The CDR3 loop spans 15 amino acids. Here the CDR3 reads CASSSQGRGNSPLHF. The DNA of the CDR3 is TGTGCCAGCAGTTCACAGGGAAGGGGGAATTCACCCCTCCACTTT.

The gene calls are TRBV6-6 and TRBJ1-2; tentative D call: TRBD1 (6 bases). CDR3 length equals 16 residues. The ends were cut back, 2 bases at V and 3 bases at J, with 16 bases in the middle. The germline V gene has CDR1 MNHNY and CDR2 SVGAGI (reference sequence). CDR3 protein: CASSYKRGGLDYGYTF. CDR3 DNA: TGTGCCAGCAGTTACAAAAGAGGGGGGTTGGACTATGGCTACACCTTC.

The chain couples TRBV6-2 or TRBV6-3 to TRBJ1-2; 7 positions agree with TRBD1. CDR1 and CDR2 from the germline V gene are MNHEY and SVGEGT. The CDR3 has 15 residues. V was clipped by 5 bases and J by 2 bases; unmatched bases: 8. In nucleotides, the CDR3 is TGTGCCAGCAGTCCCCGGGACAGAACCAACTATGGCTACACCTTC. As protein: CASSPRDRTNYGYTF.

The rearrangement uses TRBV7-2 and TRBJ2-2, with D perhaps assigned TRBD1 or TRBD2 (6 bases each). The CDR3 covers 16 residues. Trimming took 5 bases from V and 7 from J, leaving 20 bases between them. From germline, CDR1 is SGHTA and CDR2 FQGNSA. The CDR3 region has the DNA TGTGCCAGCAGCCAACTCGGGGGCTCCTCGGGCGGGGAGCTGTTTTTT. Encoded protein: CASSQLGGSSGGELFF.

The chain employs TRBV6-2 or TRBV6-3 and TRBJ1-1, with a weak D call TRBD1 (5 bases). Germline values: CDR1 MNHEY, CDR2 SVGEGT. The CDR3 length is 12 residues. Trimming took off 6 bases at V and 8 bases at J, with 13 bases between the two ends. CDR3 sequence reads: CASSPGGGEAFF. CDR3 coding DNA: TGTGCCAGCAGCCCCGGGGGAGGGGAAGCTTTCTTT.